One and the same sample provided the 24 T cell receptor beta chains below, sequenced in a study of tumor-infiltrating lymphocytes in primary liver carcinoma. With 500 ng total RNA as template and a constant-region primer, TCR beta cDNA was made. A slightly modified ARM-PCR protocol with three nested multiplex PCR rounds produced these TCR beta libraries. Both of the initial two PCR rounds ran for about 9 cycles and employed TRBV1-TRBV30 forward primers alongside a C-beta reverse primer. A single record per CDR3 protein comes from TCRdb applying MiXCR to the multiplex PCR reads. The sample holds more than 45,000 distinct CDR3 sequences; over 75% are singletons and the top ten take around 24%. The roughly 20-31 mg bulk tissue piece was not sorted before simultaneous RNA and DNA extraction. What was sequenced was liver tumor tissue from sampling region 5. The subset: tumor region T5, tumor centre. The receptors shown here come from a man aged 35-49 years with primary liver carcinoma and hepatitis B virus infection.

Comments on this clonotype: The CDR3 ends on some other residue instead of the conserved phenylalanine or tryptophan, so this is likely a read error. The chain combines TRBV29-1 with TRBJ2-3; no definite D call. The germline V and J ends were trimmed by 7 bases and 4 bases, with 9 bases remaining between them. The CDR3 has 11 residues. Per germline, CDR1 SQVTM and CDR2 ANQGSEA. The CDR3 DNA reads TGCAGCGCATGGCATGCAGATACGCAGTATTTA. Its translation is CSAWHADTQYL.

On this clonotype itself: Germline and junction disagree at one end, which may indicate a read error. The CDR3 reads CSVIHGQGIQYF. CDR3 bases: TGCAGCGTAATTCACGGACAGGGCATTCAGTATTTC. This chain uses TRBV29-1 with TRBJ2-4; 8 nucleotides line up with TRBD1. This CDR3 is 12 amino acids long. Germline CDR1 SQVTM, CDR2 ANQGSEA.

The CDR3 DNA follows: TGTGTTAACAGCTTACACGGGGGGCTTTCACCCCTCCACTTT. Translated: CVNSLHGGLSPLHF. The chain is built from TRBV11-2 and TRBJ1-6; perhaps TRBD1 as D (6 bases). This CDR3 has 14 amino acids. CDR1 SGHAT and CDR2 FQNNGV come from the germline V gene.

This clonotype was found many times. This rearrangement joins TRBV5-1 to TRBJ2-6; possible D gene TRBD2, 6 bases. V was clipped by 2 bases and J by 2 bases, with 8 bases between them. Germline CDR1 reads SGHRS; CDR2 reads YFSETQ. The CDR3 is made up of 15 amino acids. CDR3 sequence: CASSFGGTGANVLTF. The CDR3, as DNA: TGCGCCAGCAGCTTTGGAGGGACTGGGGCCAACGTCCTGACTTTC. Full variable domain (remainder filled in from reference TRBV5-1 and TRBJ2-6): KAGVTQTPRYLIKTRGQQVTLSCSPISGHRSVSWYQQTPGQGLQFLFEYFSETQRNKGNFPGRFSGRQFSNSRSEMNVSTLELGDSALYLCASSFGGTGANVLTFGAGSRLTVL.

This clonotype has a count of ten or more. V usage is TRBV28 and J usage is TRBJ1-3; D gene ambiguous. The CDR3 consists of 12 residues. Looked up from germline, CDR1 is MDHEN and CDR2 is SYDVKM. V lost 4 bases and J 4 bases, leaving 5 bases between the germline ends. The CDR3 nucleotides read TGTGCCAGCAGTTCGCAAGGAAACACCATATATTTT. The encoded protein is CASSSQGNTIYF.

In the case of this clonotype: A read error may produce the germline difference seen at one junction end. The chain has TRBV5-8 and TRBJ2-6, with D possibly being TRBD1 (5 bases). Germline V gene data show CDR1 as SGHTS and CDR2 as YDEGEE. CDR3 length: 15 residues. The chain's CDR3 is CASSFRVSGANVVTF. CDR3 coding DNA: TGTGCCAGCAGCTTTCGGGTCTCTGGGGCTAACGTCGTGACTTTC.

Comments on this clonotype: The junction departs from the called germline gene at one end, perhaps through a read error. This chain joins TRBV12-3 or TRBV12-4 and TRBJ2-3; TRBD1 agrees at 9 bases. The CDR3 is 15 amino acids. This CDR3 reads CASSKGDRDTATQYF. CDR3 in DNA: TGTGCCAGCAGTAAAGGGGACAGGGACACAGCTACGCAGTATTTT.

Concerning this clonotype itself: One junction end does not reproduce the germline sequence, and a read error may be involved. The chain uses TRBV10-2 and TRBJ2-5; the D gene is possibly TRBD2 (6 bases). Germline V lookup: CDR1 WSHSY, CDR2 SAAADI. The CDR3 runs 16 residues. CDR3 sequence reads: CVSSAGLLAAQETQYF. Written as DNA, the CDR3 is TGCGTCAGCAGTGCCGGATTACTAGCAGCTCAAGAGACCCAGTACTTC.

This clonotype has more than one count but fewer than ten. An end of the junction differs from the germline gene, which may be a read error. The rearrangement links TRBV6-6 to TRBJ2-7; either TRBD1 or TRBD2 may supply D (6 bases each). Looked up from germline, CDR1 is MNHNY and CDR2 is SVGAGI (reference sequence). The CDR3 extends over 16 amino acids. For the CDR3, the DNA is TGTGCCAGCAGTTACTGGTTGGGGGGCCTAGGCGACGATCAGTACTTC. It is translated as CASSYWLGGLGDDQYF.

Ten or more counts support this clonotype. The chain links TRBV5-1 to TRBJ2-1, with D uncertain. Trimming pared 0 bases from V and 13 bases from J, leaving 11 bases between. Germline V gene sequence: CDR1 SGHRS, CDR2 YFSETQ. The CDR3 length is 12 residues. CDR3 protein: CASSLDSPAQFF. In DNA, the CDR3 is TGCGCCAGCAGCTTGGACTCACCGGCCCAGTTCTTC.

This clonotype appeared many times. V is TRBV7-9 and J is TRBJ1-1; 8 bases map to TRBD1. The CDR3 spans 16 residues. The V segment lost 2 bases and the J segment 7 bases; nucleotides outside the gene matches: 12. The germline CDR1 and CDR2 sequences are SEHNR and FQNEAQ (reference sequence). The CDR3 spells CASSLMGLQGAGEAFF. In nucleotides, the CDR3 is TGTGCCAGCAGCTTAATGGGACTTCAGGGGGCCGGTGAAGCTTTCTTT.

As concerns this clonotype: At one of its ends the junction is not consistent with the germline gene, which may arise from a read error. V and J are TRBV29-1 and TRBJ2-5; perhaps D is TRBD1 or TRBD2 (5 bases each). CDR3 length: 16 residues. CDR1 and CDR2 (germline): SQVTM, ANQGSEA. CDR3 DNA sequence: TGCAGCGTTGACTTAGGACAACGAAATCTGGGGGAGACTCAGTACTTC. It is translated as CSVDLGQRNLGETQYF.

The V call is TRBV11-2, the J call TRBJ2-4; TRBD2 agrees at 7 bases. The junction had 5 bases not matched to a gene; V was cut back by 2 bases and J by 7 bases. Germline CDR1 reads SGHAT; CDR2 reads FQNNGV. The CDR3 loop spans 14 amino acids. The CDR3 bases are TGTGCCAGCAGCTTAAGCGCTAGCGGTAACATTCAGTACTTC. Translating gives CASSLSASGNIQYF.

A note on this clonotype: A read error is likely, as this CDR3 ends without the conserved phenylalanine or tryptophan. The rearrangement joins TRBV10-3 to TRBJ2-3; D gene ambiguous. The V gene lost 7 bases and the J gene lost 2 bases, with 13 bases spanning the gap. CDR3 length equals 14 residues. Per the germline V gene, CDR1 is ENHRY and CDR2 is SYGVKD. The CDR3: CAIIVTTYTDTQYI. The CDR3 DNA is TGTGCCATCATTGTAACGACCTACACAGATACGCAGTATATT.

A note on this clonotype: Germline and junction disagree at one end, which may indicate a read error. V is TRBV11-2 and J is TRBJ2-2, with D perhaps matching TRBD2 (5 bases). Germline values: CDR1 SGHAT, CDR2 FQNNGV. CDR3 length: 14 residues. The CDR3 sequence is CTSNLESHTGELIF. Here the CDR3 DNA reads TGTACCAGCAACTTAGAGAGTCACACCGGGGAGCTGATTTTT.

This clonotype was detected many times. This chain uses TRBV9 with TRBJ2-2; D perhaps matches TRBD2 (6 bases). V lost 4 bases, J lost 7 bases, and 8 bases lay in between. The germline CDR1 and CDR2 sequences are SGDLS and YYNGEE. The CDR3 is 12 amino acids. In DNA form, the CDR3 reads TGTGCCAGCAGCAGGGGAGGCGGGGAGCTGTTTTTT. Translated, it gives CASSRGGGELFF.

In this sample, this clonotype turned up once. In this CDR3 the conserved last residue, phenylalanine or tryptophan, is missing, so a read error is likely. The V call is TRBV5-1, the J call TRBJ2-3; D ambiguous. Germline V gives CDR1 SGHRS, CDR2 YFSETQ. The CDR3 totals 14 residues. V lost 8 bases and J 4 bases, leaving 17 bases between the germline ends. CDR3 nucleotides: TGCGCCAGTAGCCAGGAGTGGTTGGCAGATACGCAGTATTTG. Translation gives CASSQEWLADTQYL.

The V and J genes are TRBV14 and TRBJ2-1, with D tentatively TRBD1 (5 bases). Germline values: CDR1 SGHDN, CDR2 FVKESK. V shed 3 bases and J shed 6 bases, with 21 bases lying between them. The CDR3 contains 17 residues. The CDR3 region is CASSHRQLLSVPNEQFF. The CDR3 bases are TGTGCCAGCAGCCACAGACAGCTTTTGAGTGTACCCAATGAGCAGTTCTTC.

This clonotype was counted ten times or more. The chain combines TRBV7-9 with TRBJ1-1; D is perhaps TRBD1 (6 bases). This CDR3 has 14 amino acids. Trimming left V 4 bases short and J 6 bases short, with 15 bases between. Germline values: CDR1 SEHNR, CDR2 FQNEAQ (reference sequence). The CDR3 protein is CASSSQQGSPEAFF. Here the CDR3 DNA reads TGTGCCAGCAGCTCTCAACAGGGCTCCCCTGAAGCTTTCTTT. Full variable domain (missing parts from reference TRBV7-9 and TRBJ1-1): DTGVSQNPRHKITKRGQNVTFRCDPISEHNRLYWYRQTLGQGPEFLTYFQNEAQLEKSRLLSDRFSAERPKGSFSTLEIQRTEQGDSAMYLCASSSQQGSPEAFFGQGTRLTVV.

The rearrangement joins TRBV11-3 to TRBJ2-1; D uncertain. The V end was cut by 1 base, the J end by 9 bases, with 13 bases between. There are 14 residues in the CDR3. Germline CDR1 is SGHNT and CDR2 is YENEEA. CDR3 DNA: TGTGCCAGCAGCTTAGGGGTCTCGAACGGTGAGCAGTTCTTC. Translated: CASSLGVSNGEQFF.

The gene calls are TRBV11-2 and TRBJ2-5; TRBD2 matches 7 bases. CDR3 length: 15 residues. Germline V gene lookup returns CDR1 SGHAT and CDR2 FQNNGV. The CDR3 loop reads CVSSLGASGQETQYF. The DNA for the CDR3 is TGTGTTAGTAGCTTAGGGGCTAGCGGACAAGAGACCCAGTACTTC.

As for this clonotype: As the CDR3 is not closed by the conserved phenylalanine or tryptophan, this likely results from a read error. This sequence joins TRBV7-3 and TRBJ2-1; 9 bases line up with TRBD2. CDR1 and CDR2 (germline): SGHTA, FQGTGA. The CDR3 runs 18 residues. CDR3 loop: CASSKGYAGLATNKEQFL. CDR3 coding DNA: TGTGCCAGCAGCAAAGGATACGCGGGACTAGCCACCAACAAGGAGCAGTTCTTA.

Regarding this clonotype: Germline and junction disagree at one end, which may indicate a read error. The CDR3 reads CASSQDQIGRELFF. The CDR3 DNA is TGTGCCAGCAGCCAAGATCAAATTGGCAGGGAACTGTTTTTT. V is TRBV4-2 and J is TRBJ2-2; D is possibly TRBD1 (5 bases). The CDR3 loop spans 14 amino acids. The germline gives CDR1 LGHNA, CDR2 YNFKEQ.

Comment on this clonotype: Its ends do not fully match the called genes, so a read error is possible. The chain combines TRBV11-2 with TRBJ2-7; 9 bases agree with TRBD1. Germline values: CDR1 SGHAT, CDR2 FQNNGV. CDR3 length: 15 residues. The CDR3 DNA sequence: TGTGCCAACAGCTTACGATGGACAGGGGAAAACGAACAGAACTTC. Translating gives CANSLRWTGENEQNF.